The following is a T cell receptor (beta chain) sequence with its context. The sample is drawn from a study of control samples from healthy donors and cancer patients. Some clones are missing from TCRdb's copy, which holds only in-frame ones; the method was immunoSEQ multiplex PCR. Altogether around 150,000 clones are present, about 94% being singletons, with the ten largest covering approximately 8%. Trimming took 0 bases from V and 8 from J, leaving 19 bases between them. The CDR3 sequence is 16 residues long. The germline gives CDR1 LGHNA, CDR2 YSLEER. Sequencing was performed on blood. This clonotype originated in a woman between 40 and 55 years old in good health. The chain joins TRBV4-3 to TRBJ1-2, with a weak D call TRBD1 (5 bases). In nucleotides, the CDR3 is TGCGCCAGCAGCCAAGAGGGCGGTTCAGGGTACGGCGGCTACACCTTC. Translation gives CASSQEGGSGYGGYTF.